These 23 T cell receptor beta chains were sequenced from one sample in a study of OX40 agonist ivuxolimab in advanced cancers. Assay used: immunoSEQ multiplex PCR; TCRdb lists only in-frame clones, some missing. This sample has about 16,000 clones; around 84% occur once, and the top ten carry 0.65% to 0.8%. This specimen was CD4+ or CD8+ T cells sorted from blood, taken in a trial of the OX40 agonist ivuxolimab. The receptors stem from an adult with an advanced solid tumor such as melanoma, head and neck, liver or kidney cancer.

The chain joins TRBV5-8 to TRBJ1-2; unclear D gene. Germline-derived CDR1 and CDR2 are SGHTS and YDEGEE. V was pared by 0 bases and J by 3 bases, with 12 bases between. The CDR3 spans 15 residues. Written as DNA, the CDR3 is TGTGCCAGCAGCTTGGAAAAAAGGGCTGACTATGGCTACACCTTC. This codes for CASSLEKRADYGYTF. The full variable domain, completed using reference TRBV5-8 and TRBJ1-2, is EAGVTQSPTHLIKTRGQQATLRCSPISGHTSVYWYQQALGLGLQFLLWYDEGEERNRGNFPPRFSGRQFPNYSSELNVNALELEDSALYLCASSLEKRADYGYTFGSGTRLTVV.

The chain uses TRBV5-6 and TRBJ2-1, with 8 bases identical to TRBD2. This CDR3 is 14 amino acids long. V trimming: 6 bases; J trimming: 4 bases; junction bases outside the gene matches: 6. Germline CDR1 SGHDT, CDR2 YYEEEE. The DNA for the CDR3 is TGTGCCAGCATTTCGACTAGCGCATACAATGAGCAGTTCTTC. Its protein product is CASISTSAYNEQFF.

The genes are TRBV11-3 and TRBJ2-1; D possibly corresponds to TRBD2 (5 bases). The V gene's germline CDR1 is SGHNT and CDR2 YENEEA. V lost 1 base to trimming and J lost 10 bases, with 11 bases between them. CDR3 length: 13 residues. This CDR3 reads CASSLGYSGEQFF. CDR3 nucleotide sequence: TGTGCCAGCAGCTTAGGATATTCGGGAGAGCAGTTCTTC.

A few counts support this clone. The J gene is TRBJ1-1, the V gene TRBV29-1; D unresolved. The CDR3 totals 12 residues. Germline V CDR1 and CDR2: SQVTM, ANQGSEA. V was cut by 6 bases and J by 7 bases, with 15 bases left in between. The CDR3 loop is CSVPILTGEAFF. The CDR3 DNA is TGCAGCGTCCCGATACTTACCGGTGAAGCTTTCTTT.

The V gene is TRBV5-1, the J gene TRBJ1-3; no clear D. The CDR3 is made up of 14 amino acids. CDR1 and CDR2 from the germline V gene are SGHRS and YFSETQ. Between the trimmed V and J ends, which lost 2 bases and 4 bases, there was a span of 10 bases. In DNA form, the CDR3 reads TGCGCCAGCAGCTTAGGGTCGTTCGGAAACACCATATATTTT. Its protein product is CASSLGSFGNTIYF.

The chain links TRBV29-1 to TRBJ2-5; 12 bases map to TRBD2. The CDR3 is 14 amino acids. From germline, CDR1 is SQVTM and CDR2 ANQGSEA. Trimming removed 5 bases from V and 3 bases from J; junction bases left unmatched: 4. The CDR3 DNA sequence: TGCAGCGTTCTGACTAGCGGGGGAGAAGAGACCCAGTACTTC. Protein product: CSVLTSGGEETQYF.

The rearrangement joins TRBV12-5 to TRBJ2-6; tentatively, D is TRBD2 (6 bases). The CDR3 length is 15 residues. CDR1 and CDR2 (germline): LGHNT, FRNRAP. Deletions cut 5 bases from V and 1 base from J, with 9 bases between. The CDR3 sequence: CASGPGTSGANVLTF. CDR3 bases: TGTGCTAGTGGTCCAGGGACTTCTGGGGCCAACGTCCTGACTTTC.

The chain is built from TRBV30 and TRBJ2-7; 8 positions agree with TRBD1. With 7 bases clipped from V and 6 bases from J, the junction kept 8 bases outside the gene matches. Germline loops: CDR1 GTSNPN, CDR2 SVGIG (reference sequence). This CDR3 is 12 amino acids long. CDR3 sequence: CASHQGAGEQYF. The DNA of the CDR3 is TGTGCCTCCCACCAGGGGGCTGGCGAGCAGTACTTC.

The chain has TRBV7-9 and TRBJ2-5; D unclear. The ends were cut back, 6 bases at V and 2 bases at J, with 10 bases in the middle. This CDR3 is built from 13 residues. Germline-derived CDR1 and CDR2 are SEHNR and FQNEAQ (reference sequence). The CDR3 nucleotides are TGTGCCAGCAGGTCTGGATCGCAAGAGACCCAGTACTTC. Its protein is CASRSGSQETQYF.

The V call is TRBV19, the J call TRBJ2-7; 7 bases agree with TRBD2. With V trimmed by 5 bases and J by 0 bases, 7 bases remained unmatched. Per germline, CDR1 LNHDA and CDR2 SQIVND (reference sequence). This CDR3 spans 15 amino acids. This CDR3 reads CASSFGGDPSYEQYF. In DNA form, the CDR3 reads TGTGCCAGTAGTTTTGGGGGGGATCCCTCCTACGAGCAGTACTTC.

The chain combines TRBV7-9 with TRBJ2-1; perhaps TRBD2 as D (6 bases). Germline V gene sequence: CDR1 SEHNR, CDR2 FQNEAQ (reference sequence). The germline V and J ends were trimmed by 2 bases and 8 bases, with 19 bases remaining between them. The CDR3 length is 16 residues. The CDR3 here is CASSLRLAAPLDEQFF. In DNA, the CDR3 is TGTGCCAGCAGCTTACGGTTAGCGGCCCCTTTGGATGAGCAGTTCTTC.

The chain employs TRBV29-1 and TRBJ2-3, with 9 bases aligning to TRBD1. Germline V gives CDR1 SQVTM, CDR2 ANQGSEA. Losses at the gene ends were 2 bases for V and 4 bases for J; bases not matched to a gene: 10. This CDR3 contains 16 residues. The CDR3 is CSVEIRRTGDADTQYF. The CDR3 DNA follows: TGCAGCGTTGAAATTCGGCGGACAGGGGACGCAGATACGCAGTATTTT.

The rearrangement joins TRBV15 to TRBJ2-3, with 12 bases lining up with TRBD2. The CDR3 extends over 16 amino acids. After removal of 0 bases from V and 5 bases from J, the junction contained 3 bases not matched to a gene. CDR1 LNHNV and CDR2 YYDKDF come from the germline V gene (reference sequence). This CDR3 reads CATSRELAGGGDTQYF. The CDR3 DNA is TGTGCCACCAGCAGAGAACTAGCGGGAGGAGGAGATACGCAGTATTTT.

The rearrangement joins TRBV29-1 to TRBJ2-5; TRBD1 is a possible D gene (7 bases). V gave up 8 bases and J gave up 4 bases, with 32 bases separating them. The CDR3 is 18 amino acids. Germline CDR1 and CDR2: SQVTM and ANQGSEA. The CDR3 coding sequence is TGCAGCTCAAGGCGGGGATTAGTGGGGACGCCAGGGGGAGAGACCCAGTACTTC. Amino acid sequence: CSSRRGLVGTPGGETQYF.

The chain links TRBV7-2 to TRBJ2-7; no clear D. The CDR3 is 18 residues long. Per germline, CDR1 SGHTA and CDR2 FQGNSA. V was cut by 0 bases and J by 1 base, with 19 bases left in between. CDR3 sequence: CASSLAVVSPVSSYEQYF. CDR3 sequence (DNA): TGTGCCAGCAGCTTAGCGGTTGTTAGCCCGGTATCGTCCTACGAGCAGTACTTC.

The V and J genes are TRBV2 and TRBJ2-7; no clear D gene. Trimming cost V 3 bases and J 0 bases, with 21 bases left between them. The CDR3 runs 18 residues. Germline CDR1 reads SNHLY; CDR2 reads FYNNEI. The CDR3 loop is CASSELASWFSSSYEQYF. The CDR3 DNA follows: TGTGCCAGCAGTGAGTTGGCGAGCTGGTTCTCGTCCTCCTACGAGCAGTACTTC.

The gene calls are TRBV5-1 and TRBJ2-6, with D perhaps being TRBD1 or TRBD2 (6 bases each). Germline V CDR1 and CDR2: SGHRS, YFSETQ. Trimming removed 0 bases from V and 4 bases from J, with 14 bases in between. There are 17 residues in the CDR3. Here the CDR3 DNA reads TGCGCCAGCAGCTTGGCCCCGGGGGCTGGCGGGGCCAACGTCCTGACTTTC. Translating gives CASSLAPGAGGANVLTF.

This chain connects TRBV2 to TRBJ1-1; the D is unclear. The CDR3 runs 13 residues. V lost 7 bases and J lost 0, with 9 bases in between. Germline loops: CDR1 SNHLY, CDR2 FYNNEI. The CDR3 loop reads CASMERMNTEAFF. The CDR3 DNA follows: TGTGCCAGCATGGAAAGGATGAACACTGAAGCTTTCTTT.

The J gene is TRBJ2-1, the V gene TRBV5-4; D ambiguous. V dropped 4 bases and J dropped 0 bases, with 11 bases sitting between them. CDR3 length: 15 amino acids. Germline loops: CDR1 SGHNT, CDR2 YYREEE (reference sequence). CDR3 residues: CASSPPRSSYNEQFF. In DNA form, the CDR3 reads TGTGCCAGCAGCCCCCCCCGGAGCTCCTACAATGAGCAGTTCTTC.

The chain carries TRBV19 and TRBJ2-1, with D unresolved. The germline V gene encodes CDR1 LNHDA and CDR2 SQIVND (reference sequence). This CDR3 comprises 16 residues. With 3 bases removed from V and 5 bases from J, the gap between germline ends came to 17 bases. The DNA of the CDR3 is TGTGCCAGTAGTATTAATCTATTTAATTATGACAATGAGCAGTTCTTC. This gives the protein CASSINLFNYDNEQFF.

The chain employs TRBV9 and TRBJ2-5; D is tentatively TRBD1 or TRBD2 (5 bases each). V was shortened by 0 bases and J by 4 bases, with 16 bases between the two germline ends. This CDR3 contains 16 residues. Germline values: CDR1 SGDLS, CDR2 YYNGEE. The CDR3 reads CASSVEMRGGRETQYF. For the CDR3, the DNA is TGTGCCAGCAGCGTAGAAATGAGGGGTGGCAGAGAGACCCAGTACTTC.

Worth noting for this clone: The junction departs from the called germline gene at one end, perhaps through a read error. The rearrangement joins TRBV6-1 to TRBJ2-7, with TRBD2 identical over 13 bases. The germline V gene encodes CDR1 MNHNS and CDR2 SASEGT. The CDR3 totals 14 residues. For the CDR3, the DNA is TGTGCCAGCAGTGAAGCGGGGACTAGCGGGACACAGGACTTC. Translated, it gives CASSEAGTSGTQDF.

The chain links TRBV6-1 to TRBJ2-6; D uncertain. The CDR3 has 14 amino acids. Trimming cost V 11 bases and J 0 bases, with 11 bases left between them. Germline CDR1 is MNHNS and CDR2 is SASEGT. The CDR3 DNA follows: TGTGCCGGTGGACGGTCCTCTGGGGCCAACGTCCTGACTTTC. Protein sequence: CAGGRSSGANVLTF.